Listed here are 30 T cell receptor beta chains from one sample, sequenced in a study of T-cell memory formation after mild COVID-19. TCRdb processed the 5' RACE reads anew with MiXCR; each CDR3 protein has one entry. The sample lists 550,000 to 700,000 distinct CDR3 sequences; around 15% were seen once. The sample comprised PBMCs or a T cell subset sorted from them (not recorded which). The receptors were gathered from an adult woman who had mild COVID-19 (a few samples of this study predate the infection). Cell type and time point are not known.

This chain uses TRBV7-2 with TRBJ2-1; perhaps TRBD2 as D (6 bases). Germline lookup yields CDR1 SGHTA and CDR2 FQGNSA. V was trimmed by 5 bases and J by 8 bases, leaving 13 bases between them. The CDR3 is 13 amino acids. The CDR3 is CASSSRGTHEQFF. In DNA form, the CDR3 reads TGTGCCAGCAGCAGCCGGGGGACGCATGAGCAGTTCTTC.

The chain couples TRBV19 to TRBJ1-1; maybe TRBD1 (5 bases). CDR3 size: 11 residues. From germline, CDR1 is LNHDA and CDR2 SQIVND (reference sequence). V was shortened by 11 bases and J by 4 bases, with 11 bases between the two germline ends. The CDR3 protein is CASRRATEAFF. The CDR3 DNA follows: TGTGCCTCCCGCAGGGCCACTGAAGCTTTCTTT.

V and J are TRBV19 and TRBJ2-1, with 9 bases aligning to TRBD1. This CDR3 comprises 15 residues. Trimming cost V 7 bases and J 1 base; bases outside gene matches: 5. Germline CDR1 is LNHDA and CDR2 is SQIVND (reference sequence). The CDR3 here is CASTTTGGSYNEQFF. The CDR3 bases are TGTGCCAGTACCACGACAGGGGGATCCTACAATGAGCAGTTCTTC.

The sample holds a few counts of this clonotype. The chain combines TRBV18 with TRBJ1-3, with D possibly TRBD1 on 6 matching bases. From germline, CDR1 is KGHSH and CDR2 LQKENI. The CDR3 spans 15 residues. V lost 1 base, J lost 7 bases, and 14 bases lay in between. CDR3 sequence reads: CASSPLAGERNTIYF. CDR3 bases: TGTGCCAGCTCACCACTGGCAGGGGAGCGGAACACCATATATTTT.

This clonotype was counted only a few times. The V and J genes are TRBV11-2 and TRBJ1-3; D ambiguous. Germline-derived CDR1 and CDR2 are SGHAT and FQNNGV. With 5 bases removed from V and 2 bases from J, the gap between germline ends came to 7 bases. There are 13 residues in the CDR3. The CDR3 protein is CASSPQPGNTIYF. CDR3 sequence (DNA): TGTGCCAGCAGCCCCCAACCTGGAAACACCATATATTTT.

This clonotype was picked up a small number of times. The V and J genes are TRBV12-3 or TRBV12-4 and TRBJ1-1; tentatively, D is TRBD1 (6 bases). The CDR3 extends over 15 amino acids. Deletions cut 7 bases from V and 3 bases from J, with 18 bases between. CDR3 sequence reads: CASIREQGSHTEAFF. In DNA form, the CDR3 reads TGTGCCAGCATTAGAGAACAGGGTTCGCACACTGAAGCTTTCTTT.

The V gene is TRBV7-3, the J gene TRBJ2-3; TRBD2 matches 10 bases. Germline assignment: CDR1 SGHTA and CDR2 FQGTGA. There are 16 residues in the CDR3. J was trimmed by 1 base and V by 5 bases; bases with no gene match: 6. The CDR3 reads CASSLSLAGGTDTQYF. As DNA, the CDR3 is TGTGCCAGCAGCCTGTCCCTAGCGGGGGGCACAGATACGCAGTATTTT.

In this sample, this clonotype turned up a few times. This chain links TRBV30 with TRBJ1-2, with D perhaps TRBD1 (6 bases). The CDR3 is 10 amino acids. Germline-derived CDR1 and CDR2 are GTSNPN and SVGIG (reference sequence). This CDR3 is CSAGQGINTF. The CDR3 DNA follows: TGTTCCGCAGGGCAGGGGATCAACACCTTC.

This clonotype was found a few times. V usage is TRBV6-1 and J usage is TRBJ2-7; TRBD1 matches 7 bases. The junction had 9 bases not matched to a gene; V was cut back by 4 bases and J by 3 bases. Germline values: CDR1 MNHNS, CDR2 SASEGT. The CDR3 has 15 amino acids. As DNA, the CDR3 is TGTGCCAGCAGTGTCCGAGGGGACAGACACTACGAGCAGTACTTC. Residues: CASSVRGDRHYEQYF.

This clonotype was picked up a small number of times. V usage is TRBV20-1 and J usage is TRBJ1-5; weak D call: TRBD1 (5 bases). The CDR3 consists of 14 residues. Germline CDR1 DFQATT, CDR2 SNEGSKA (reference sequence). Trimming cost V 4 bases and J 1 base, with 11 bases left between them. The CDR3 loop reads CSAKQEGSNQPQHF. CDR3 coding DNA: TGCAGTGCTAAACAGGAAGGGAGCAATCAGCCCCAGCATTTT.

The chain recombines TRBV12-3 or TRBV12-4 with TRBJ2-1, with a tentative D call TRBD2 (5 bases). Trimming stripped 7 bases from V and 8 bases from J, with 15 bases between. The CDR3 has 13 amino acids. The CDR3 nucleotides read TGTGCCAGCACCCCGGGGAGTATCGATGAGCAGTTCTTC. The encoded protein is CASTPGSIDEQFF.

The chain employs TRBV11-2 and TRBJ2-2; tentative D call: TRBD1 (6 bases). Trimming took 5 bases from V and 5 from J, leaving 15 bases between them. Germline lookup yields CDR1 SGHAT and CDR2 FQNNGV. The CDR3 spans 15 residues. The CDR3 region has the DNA TGTGCCAGCAGCAAGGTGCAGGGGAGAACCGGGGAGCTGTTTTTT. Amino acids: CASSKVQGRTGELFF.

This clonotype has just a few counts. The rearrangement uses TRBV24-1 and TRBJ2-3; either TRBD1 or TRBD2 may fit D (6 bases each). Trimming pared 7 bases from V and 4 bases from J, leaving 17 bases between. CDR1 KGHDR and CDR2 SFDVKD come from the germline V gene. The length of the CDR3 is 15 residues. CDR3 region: CATSDIGGAADTQYF. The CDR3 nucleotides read TGTGCCACCAGCGACATCGGGGGCGCGGCAGATACGCAGTATTTT.

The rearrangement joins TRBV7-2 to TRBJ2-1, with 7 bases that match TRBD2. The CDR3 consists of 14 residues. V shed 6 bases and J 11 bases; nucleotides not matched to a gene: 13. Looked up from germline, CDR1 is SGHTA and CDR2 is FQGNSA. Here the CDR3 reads CASRRSQRDYQQFF. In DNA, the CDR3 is TGTGCCAGCAGGAGGTCGCAGCGGGACTACCAGCAGTTCTTC.

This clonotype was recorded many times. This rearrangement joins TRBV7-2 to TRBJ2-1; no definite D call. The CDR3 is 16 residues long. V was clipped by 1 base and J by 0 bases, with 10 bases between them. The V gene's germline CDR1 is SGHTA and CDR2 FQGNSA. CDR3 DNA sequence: TGTGCCAGCAGCTTAGTAGGCGGTAGCTCCTACAATGAGCAGTTCTTC. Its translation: CASSLVGGSSYNEQFF.

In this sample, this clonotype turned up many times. CDR3: CASSYFSDQPQHF. CDR3 DNA: TGTGCCAGCAGCTATTTCAGCGATCAGCCCCAGCATTTT. This chain joins TRBV7-2 and TRBJ1-5; D unresolved. CDR3 size: 13 residues. The V end was cut by 4 bases, the J end by 5 bases, with 9 bases between. CDR1 is SGHTA and CDR2 is FQGNSA in the germline V gene. Drawing the rest from reference TRBV7-2 and TRBJ1-5, the complete variable domain is GAGVSQSPSNKVTEKGKDVELRCDPISGHTALYWYRQSLGQGLEFLIYFQGNSAPDKSGLPSDRFSAERTGGSVSTLTIQRTQQEDSAVYLCASSYFSDQPQHFGDGTRLSIL.

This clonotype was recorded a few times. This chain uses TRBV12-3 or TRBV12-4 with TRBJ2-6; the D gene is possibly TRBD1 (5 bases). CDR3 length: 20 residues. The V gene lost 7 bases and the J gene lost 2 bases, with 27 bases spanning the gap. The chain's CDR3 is CASTHRSTPVFGAGANVLTF. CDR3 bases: TGTGCCAGCACCCACAGGTCAACCCCCGTATTTGGAGCTGGGGCCAACGTCCTGACTTTC.

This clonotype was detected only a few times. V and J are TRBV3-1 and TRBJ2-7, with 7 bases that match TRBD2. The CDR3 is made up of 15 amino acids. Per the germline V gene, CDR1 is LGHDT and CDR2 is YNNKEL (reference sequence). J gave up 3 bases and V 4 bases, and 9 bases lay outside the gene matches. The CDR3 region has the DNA TGTGCCAGCAGCCGCCAGGTCGGGGGGAACTACGAGCAGTACTTC. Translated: CASSRQVGGNYEQYF.

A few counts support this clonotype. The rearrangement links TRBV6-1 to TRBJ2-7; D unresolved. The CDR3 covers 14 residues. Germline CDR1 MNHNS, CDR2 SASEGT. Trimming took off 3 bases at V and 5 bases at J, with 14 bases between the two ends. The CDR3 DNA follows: TGTGCCAGCAGTGAGACCAGCTTTGGGAACGAGCAGTACTTC. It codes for CASSETSFGNEQYF.

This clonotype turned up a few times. In DNA form, the CDR3 reads TGTGCCAGCAGCGCACAGGGTATCAATGAGCAGTTCTTC. Translating it yields CASSAQGINEQFF. The chain couples TRBV5-4 to TRBJ2-1, with TRBD1 as a possible D gene (6 bases). This CDR3 is 13 amino acids long. The V gene lost 4 bases and the J gene lost 6 bases, with 11 bases spanning the gap. The germline CDR1 and CDR2 sequences are SGHNT and YYREEE (reference sequence).

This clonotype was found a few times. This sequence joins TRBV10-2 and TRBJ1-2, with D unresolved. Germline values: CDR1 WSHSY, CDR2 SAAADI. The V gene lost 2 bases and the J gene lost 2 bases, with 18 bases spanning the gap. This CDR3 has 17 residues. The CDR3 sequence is CASSELFGERSNYGYTF. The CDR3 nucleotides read TGCGCCAGCAGTGAGCTCTTCGGGGAAAGGTCCAACTATGGCTACACCTTC.

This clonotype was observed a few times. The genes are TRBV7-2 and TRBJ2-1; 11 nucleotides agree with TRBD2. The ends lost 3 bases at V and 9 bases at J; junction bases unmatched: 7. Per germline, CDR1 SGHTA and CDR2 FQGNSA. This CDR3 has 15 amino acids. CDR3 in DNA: TGTGCCAGCAGCTTCTCGGGACTAGCGGTCCTTGAGCAGTTCTTC. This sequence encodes CASSFSGLAVLEQFF.

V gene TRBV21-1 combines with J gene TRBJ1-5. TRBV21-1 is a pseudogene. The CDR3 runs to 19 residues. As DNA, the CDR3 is TGTGCCAGCAGCAAAGAGTGGCCCAACAGACACCGTAGCAATCAGCCCCAGCATTTT. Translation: CASSKEWPNRHRSNQPQHF.

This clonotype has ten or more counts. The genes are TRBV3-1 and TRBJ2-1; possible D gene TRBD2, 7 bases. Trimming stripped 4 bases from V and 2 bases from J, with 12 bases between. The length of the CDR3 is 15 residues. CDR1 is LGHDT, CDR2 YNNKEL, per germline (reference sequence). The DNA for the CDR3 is TGTGCCAGCAGCCGGAGGGGGGGGGCCTACAATGAGCAGTTCTTC. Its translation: CASSRRGGAYNEQFF.

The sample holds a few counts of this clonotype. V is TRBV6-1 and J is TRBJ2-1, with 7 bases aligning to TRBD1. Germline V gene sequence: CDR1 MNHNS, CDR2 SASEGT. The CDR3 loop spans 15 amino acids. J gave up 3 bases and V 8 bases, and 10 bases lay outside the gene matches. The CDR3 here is CASGAWTGLYNEQFF. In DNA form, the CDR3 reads TGTGCCAGCGGGGCCTGGACAGGCCTCTACAATGAGCAGTTCTTC.

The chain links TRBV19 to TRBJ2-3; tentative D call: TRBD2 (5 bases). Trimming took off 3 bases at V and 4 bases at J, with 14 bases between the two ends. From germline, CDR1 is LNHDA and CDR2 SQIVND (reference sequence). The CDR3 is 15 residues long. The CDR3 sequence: CASSIQRRRADTQYF. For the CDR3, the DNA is TGTGCCAGTAGTATCCAGCGGCGACGGGCAGATACGCAGTATTTT.

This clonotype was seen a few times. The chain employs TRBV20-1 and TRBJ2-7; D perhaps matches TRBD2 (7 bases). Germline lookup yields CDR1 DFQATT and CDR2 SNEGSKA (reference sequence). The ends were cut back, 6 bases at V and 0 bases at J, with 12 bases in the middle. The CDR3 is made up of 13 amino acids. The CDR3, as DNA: TGCAGTGCGGGGGGGCTCAGCTCCTACGAGCAGTACTTC. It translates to CSAGGLSSYEQYF.

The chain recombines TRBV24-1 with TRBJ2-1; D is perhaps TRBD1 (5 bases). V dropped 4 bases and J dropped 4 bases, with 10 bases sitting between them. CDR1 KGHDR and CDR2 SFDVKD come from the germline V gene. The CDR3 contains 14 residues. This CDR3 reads CATSEHRNYNEQFF. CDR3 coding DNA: TGTGCCACCAGTGAGCACAGGAATTACAATGAGCAGTTCTTC.

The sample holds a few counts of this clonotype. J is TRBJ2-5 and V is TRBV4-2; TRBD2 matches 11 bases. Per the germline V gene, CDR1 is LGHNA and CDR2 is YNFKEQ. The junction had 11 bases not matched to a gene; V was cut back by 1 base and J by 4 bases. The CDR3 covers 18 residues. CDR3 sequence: CASSQGREFGLAGETQYF. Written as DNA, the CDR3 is TGTGCCAGCAGCCAAGGGCGGGAATTCGGACTAGCGGGAGAGACCCAGTACTTC.

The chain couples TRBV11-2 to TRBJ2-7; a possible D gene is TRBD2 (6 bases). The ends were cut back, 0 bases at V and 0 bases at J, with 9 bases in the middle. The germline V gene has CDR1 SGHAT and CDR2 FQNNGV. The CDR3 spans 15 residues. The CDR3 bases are TGTGCCAGCAGCTTAGAGGCGGGACCCTCCTACGAGCAGTACTTC. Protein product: CASSLEAGPSYEQYF.